Listed below are T cell receptor beta chains from one sample, sequenced in a study of blood T cell repertoires in COVID-19. Assay used: immunoSEQ multiplex PCR; TCRdb lists only in-frame clones, some missing. The profile shows about 370,000 clones, roughly 92% of them singletons. Input material: PBMCs or T cells enriched from blood (not recorded which). The receptors stem from a woman aged 40 to 50 who had been exposed to COVID-19. CDR3s include the opening cysteine and the closing phenylalanine or tryptophan. The order of the fields is V gene, clone size, J gene, CDR3 protein. The size field is filled for only some rows; it gives once, few, many or a size class.

V gene: TRBV2
clone size: NA
J gene: TRBJ1-1
CDR3 protein: CASSDQGAVSPTEAFF

V gene: TRBV7-3
clone size: NA
J gene: TRBJ2-1
CDR3 protein: CASSTTSGSSNEQFF

V gene: TRBV30
clone size: NA
J gene: TRBJ1-1
CDR3 protein: CAWDKTVNTEAFF

V gene: TRBV18
clone size: NA
J gene: TRBJ2-1
CDR3 protein: CASSRYLNEQFF

V gene: TRBV19
clone size: NA
J gene: TRBJ2-1
CDR3 protein: CASSIGGGVNEQFF

V gene: TRBV7-3
clone size: NA
J gene: TRBJ2-1
CDR3 protein: CASSPQWGDNEQFF

V gene: TRBV5-1
clone size: NA
J gene: TRBJ2-7
CDR3 protein: CASSLEARLYTEQYF

V gene: TRBV7-8
clone size: NA
J gene: TRBJ1-6
CDR3 protein: CASSLSRTHRNSPLHF

V gene: TRBV10-3
clone size: NA
J gene: TRBJ1-6
CDR3 protein: CAISLGREDSPLHF

V gene: TRBV5-1
clone size: few
J gene: TRBJ2-2
CDR3 protein: CASSLLGQTYTGELFF

V gene: TRBV5-8
clone size: NA
J gene: TRBJ2-1
CDR3 protein: CASSFRTSGGAGNEQFF

V gene: TRBV7-2
clone size: NA
J gene: TRBJ2-7
CDR3 protein: CASREPGQGLADEQYF

V gene: TRBV30
clone size: few
J gene: TRBJ2-3
CDR3 protein: CAWTDRGRPTDTQYF

V gene: TRBV3-1/TRBV3-2
clone size: NA
J gene: TRBJ2-3
CDR3 protein: CASSPLAGGHTDTQYF

V gene: TRBV5-4
clone size: NA
J gene: TRBJ1-2
CDR3 protein: CASRRQERHYGYTF

V gene: TRBV7-9
clone size: NA
J gene: TRBJ2-1
CDR3 protein: CASSFAGTTNNEQFF

V gene: TRBV5-4
clone size: NA
J gene: TRBJ2-5
CDR3 protein: CASSTGGLQETQYF

V gene: TRBV30
clone size: NA
J gene: TRBJ1-5
CDR3 protein: CAWSVRPRGQPQHF